This T cell receptor beta chain was profiled in a study of memory CD4+ T cells and cytomegalovirus serostatus. This CDR3 is 14 amino acids long. Germline CDR1 reads LNHDA; CDR2 reads SQIVND (reference sequence). J was trimmed by 6 bases and V by 6 bases; bases with no gene match: 5. Single viable CD3+CD4+CD8-CD45RO+ cells were sorted as the memory CD4+ T cells. Sequencing was performed with immunoSEQ multiplex PCR; in TCRdb, only in-frame clones are kept and a portion is missing. This sample yields around 32,000 clones, of which around 74% are seen a single time; less than 0.65% belongs to the top ten.

The TCR originated in an adult in good health and CMV-seronegative. Some clones in this sample may be carry-over from other donors' samples. Sequences were obtained from memory CD4+ T cells from blood. This chain links TRBV19 with TRBJ1-5; 10 bases are shared with TRBD1. In DNA form, the CDR3 reads TGTGCCAGTAGCCCGACAGGGGGCAGTCAGCCCCAGCATTTT. It yields the protein CASSPTGGSQPQHF.